This TCR beta chain was profiled in a study of blood T cells in healthy people across ages. Overall study findings and caveats: Older individuals had lower TCR beta diversity per million T cells (the decline was roughly linear). A strong correlation between TCR beta diversity and naive T cell percentage was seen. Total diversity from one million sequenced T cells was likely underestimated.

Trimming cost V 5 bases and J 4 bases, with 9 bases left between them. There are 13 residues in the CDR3. Around 9.4 milliliters was the volume of peripheral blood drawn from each donor. Next came a second PCR, run for about 7 to 12 cycles, which used a sample-barcoded 5' primer along with a J-beta primer mix. TCRdb independently ran MiXCR on the 5' RACE reads; one entry per CDR3 protein. The repertoire holds 1.5 million to 2 million distinct CDR3 sequences, with about two fifths as singletons. Comment on this clonotype: The antigen is undetermined.

The TCR sequence derives from a human donor in good health. The rearrangement uses TRBV12-3 or TRBV12-4 and TRBJ1-5; D is possibly TRBD1 (6 bases). Input material: blood. The CDR3 here is CASSRTVNQPQHF. DNA for the CDR3: TGTGCCAGCAGTAGGACAGTTAATCAGCCCCAGCATTTT.